The clone carrying this TCR beta chain came up once. Sequencing used immunoSEQ multiplex PCR; TCRdb keeps in-frame clones, though not all of them. The sample lists over 85,000 clones; 90% to 95% were seen once. The selected patients with pancreatic ductal adenocarcinoma had surgery but no neoadjuvant therapy. This CDR3 comprises 17 residues. The ends were cut back, 0 bases at V and 4 bases at J, with 15 bases in the middle. The germline CDR1 and CDR2 sequences are LNHDA and SQIVND (reference sequence). This sample is part of a study of T cells in pancreatic ductal adenocarcinoma. Input material: PBMCs. The rearrangement uses TRBV19 and TRBJ2-2; D might be TRBD2 (6 bases). This TCR derives from a human donor with pancreatic ductal adenocarcinoma. The CDR3 sequence is CASSIDWYGSSTGELFF. The DNA of the CDR3 is TGTGCCAGTAGTATAGATTGGTACGGGAGCAGCACCGGGGAGCTGTTTTTT.